This T cell receptor (beta chain) stems from a study of blood T cell repertoires in COVID-19. Study background: Nucleic acid was either cDNA or gDNA, and it came from T cells, B-cell-depleted T cells, or PBMCs.

The data were produced by immunoSEQ multiplex PCR, yet TCRdb's version contains in-frame clones alone and is incomplete. The table lists about 260,000 clones, 70% to 90% of them singletons. Source material: peripheral blood. The receptor was derived from a human donor in a cohort sampled during active COVID-19.

The CDR3 region is CSASRGGASTDTQYF. CDR3 sequence (DNA): TGCAGTGCTAGTAGGGGCGGGGCCAGCACAGATACGCAGTATTTT. The gene calls are TRBV20-1 and TRBJ2-3, with D maybe TRBD2 (6 bases). In germline, CDR1 is DFQATT, CDR2 SNEGSKA (reference sequence). Trimming removed 3 bases at V and 0 bases at J, with 13 bases between. The CDR3 length is 15 residues.